The 32 T cell receptor beta chains reported below all come from one sample, sequenced in a study of blood T cell repertoires in COVID-19. This table comes from immunoSEQ multiplex PCR, and its TCRdb copy is limited to in-frame clones, with some not included. The data hold about 46,000 clones, with about nine tenths observed a single time. Sequenced material: peripheral blood. The receptors originated from a human donor in a cohort sampled during active COVID-19.

The chain uses TRBV6-5 and TRBJ1-1; 7 bases agree with TRBD1. Germline V lookup: CDR1 MNHEY, CDR2 SVGAGI. This CDR3 is built from 15 residues. The junction had 7 bases not matched to a gene; V was cut back by 6 bases and J by 0 bases. This chain's CDR3 is CASRGETGLNTEAFF. The DNA for the CDR3 is TGTGCCAGCAGGGGAGAGACAGGGTTGAACACTGAAGCTTTCTTT.

V is TRBV28 and J is TRBJ1-4, with a possible D match to TRBD1 (5 bases). CDR1 and CDR2 (germline): MDHEN, SYDVKM. The CDR3 covers 14 residues. Trimming shortened V by 6 bases and J by 5 bases, and 13 bases separated the two germline ends. This chain's CDR3 is CASRPRGGNEKLFF. The CDR3 DNA sequence: TGTGCCAGCAGACCCCGGGGGGGAAATGAAAAACTGTTTTTT.

The table lists this clone with a few counts. V gene TRBV5-1 combines with J gene TRBJ2-1; 7 bases align to TRBD2. The germline V gene encodes CDR1 SGHRS and CDR2 YFSETQ. The ends lost 4 bases at V and 7 bases at J; junction bases unmatched: 11. The CDR3 length is 15 residues. In DNA, the CDR3 is TGCGCCAGCAGCGTCACTAGCGCCCAATCTAATGAGCAGTTCTTC. Amino acid sequence: CASSVTSAQSNEQFF.

This chain links TRBV21-1 with TRBJ1-5; the tabulated D call, TRBD1, remains unverified against the DNA. TRBV21-1 is labeled a pseudogene. The CDR3 runs 18 residues. CDR3 in DNA: TGTGCCAGCAGCACCGAAAATTTACAGGAGCAAGCTAATCAGCCCCAGCATTTT. Translated: CASSTENLQEQANQPQHF.

The chain joins TRBV28 to TRBJ2-7; 10 positions agree with TRBD2. The ends lost 5 bases at V and 0 bases at J; junction bases unmatched: 7. The germline gives CDR1 MDHEN, CDR2 SYDVKM. The CDR3 sequence is 16 residues long. CDR3 loop: CASSQGTSVSSYEQYF. For the CDR3, the DNA is TGTGCCAGCAGTCAGGGGACTAGCGTCAGCTCCTACGAGCAGTACTTC.

The gene calls are TRBV28 and TRBJ2-7, with D tentatively TRBD1 (5 bases). V was shortened by 6 bases and J by 2 bases, with 8 bases between the two germline ends. Germline-derived CDR1 and CDR2 are MDHEN and SYDVKM. The CDR3 is 12 amino acids. CDR3 bases: TGTGCCAGCAGACAGGTTCCCTACGAGCAGTACTTC. As protein: CASRQVPYEQYF.

The chain has TRBV3-1 (or the pseudogene TRBV3-2) and TRBJ2-7, with 10 bases identical to TRBD2. V lost 4 bases, J lost 6 bases, and 3 bases stayed unmatched. Germline V gene data show CDR1 as LGHDT and CDR2 as YNNKEL (reference sequence). This CDR3 region has 13 residues. CDR3 coding DNA: TGTGCCAGCAGCCGAGTAGCGGGGGGCGAGCAGTACTTC. Its protein is CASSRVAGGEQYF.

The CDR3 loop reads CASSQDLSPGHEQYF. The CDR3 coding sequence is TGTGCCAGCAGCCAAGATCTCTCTCCAGGGCACGAGCAGTACTTC. The chain carries TRBV14 and TRBJ2-7, with D possibly TRBD1 on 5 matching bases. CDR3 size: 15 residues. The V end was cut by 0 bases, the J end by 5 bases, with 14 bases between. Germline loops: CDR1 SGHDN, CDR2 FVKESK.

V is TRBV10-1 and J is TRBJ2-4, with 7 bases identical to TRBD2. From germline, CDR1 is WNHNN and CDR2 SYGVQD (reference sequence). The CDR3 spans 15 residues. The ends lost 5 bases at V and 0 bases at J; junction bases unmatched: 4. CDR3: CASSPGTIAKNIQYF. CDR3 nucleotide sequence: TGCGCCAGCAGTCCCGGGACTATAGCCAAAAACATTCAGTACTTC.

The CDR3, as DNA: TGTGCCAGTGGAGCCCAACAGGGGCCCGGGGCCAACGTCCTGACTTTC. Its protein product is CASGAQQGPGANVLTF. The chain uses TRBV19 and TRBJ2-6; 7 nucleotides agree with TRBD1. The CDR3 consists of 16 residues. The germline V gene encodes CDR1 LNHDA and CDR2 SQIVND (reference sequence). V dropped 8 bases and J dropped 4; count of bases not matched to a gene: 11.

The chain uses TRBV18 and TRBJ2-1, with a possible D match to TRBD2 (5 bases). The germline gives CDR1 KGHSH, CDR2 LQKENI. CDR3 length equals 16 residues. Trimming removed 4 bases from V and 8 bases from J, with 21 bases in between. CDR3 sequence reads: CASSRSPPEAPDEQFF. The CDR3 DNA reads TGTGCCAGCTCACGAAGCCCCCCGGAGGCCCCAGATGAGCAGTTCTTC.

The V gene is TRBV19, the J gene TRBJ1-2, with TRBD1 matching over 8 bases. The germline CDR1 and CDR2 sequences are LNHDA and SQIVND (reference sequence). CDR3 size: 14 residues. V was pared by 8 bases and J by 7 bases, with 12 bases of the junction left unmatched. The CDR3 DNA is TGTGCCAGTGGAACACTGCAGGGGGCGGGTGGCTACACCTTC. Translated, it gives CASGTLQGAGGYTF.

The chain joins TRBV2 to TRBJ2-7, with 11 bases that match TRBD2. V shed 9 bases and J 2 bases; nucleotides not matched to a gene: 3. The CDR3 sequence is 13 residues long. Looked up from germline, CDR1 is SNHLY and CDR2 is FYNNEI. CDR3 nucleotides: TGTGCCAGTGGACTAGCGGGTACCTACGAGCAGTACTTC. Residues: CASGLAGTYEQYF.

This chain uses TRBV6-5 with TRBJ2-3; 14 bases fit TRBD2. CDR1 and CDR2 (germline): MNHEY, SVGAGI. The CDR3 sequence is 15 residues long. Unmatched junction bases numbered 6, after V lost 6 bases and J lost 7 bases. Written as DNA, the CDR3 is TGTGCCAGCAGGCCGACTAGCGGGGGGGTTAATACGCAGTATTTT. Translating gives CASRPTSGGVNTQYF.

The chain links TRBV13 to TRBJ1-1, with a weak D call TRBD1 (5 bases). From germline, CDR1 is PRHDT and CDR2 FYEKMQ (reference sequence). The V gene lost 1 base and the J gene lost 5 bases, with 14 bases spanning the gap. CDR3 size: 15 residues. The chain's CDR3 is CASSLASGIGTEAFF. In DNA, the CDR3 is TGTGCCAGCAGCTTAGCGTCAGGGATAGGGACTGAAGCTTTCTTT.

This clone was counted only a few times. The chain has TRBV25-1 and TRBJ1-3, with D possibly TRBD1 on 5 matching bases. Deletions cut 4 bases from V and 0 bases from J, with 10 bases between. This CDR3 contains 15 residues. Germline CDR1 MGHDK, CDR2 SYGVNS. The CDR3 DNA is TGTGCCAGCAGTGGTACAGGAACCTCTGGAAACACCATATATTTT. This codes for CASSGTGTSGNTIYF.

J is TRBJ1-1 and V is TRBV6-6; TRBD1 might be the D (5 bases). CDR3 length: 14 residues. Germline CDR1 and CDR2: MNHNY and SVGAGI (reference sequence). Trimming cost V 8 bases and J 1 base, with 14 bases left between them. DNA for the CDR3: TGTGCCAGCTACGAGGTTAGGGGGAACACTGAAGCTTTCTTT. Protein product: CASYEVRGNTEAFF.

The V gene is TRBV20-1, the J gene TRBJ2-5; TRBD2 agrees at 7 bases. Germline lookup yields CDR1 DFQATT and CDR2 SNEGSKA (reference sequence). The CDR3 has 10 amino acids. V dropped 5 bases and J dropped 9; count of bases not matched to a gene: 3. CDR3 in amino acids: CSAGGEAQYF. The CDR3 bases are TGCAGTGCTGGGGGGGAGGCCCAGTACTTC.

This clone has a single count. The DNA of the CDR3 is TGTGCCAGCAGCTTAGGTCCGCCGGACAGGGGCCACGAGCAGTACTTC. Its protein is CASSLGPPDRGHEQYF. The chain recombines TRBV7-9 with TRBJ2-7, with 9 bases aligning to TRBD1. The CDR3 loop spans 16 amino acids. V dropped 1 base and J dropped 5; count of bases not matched to a gene: 9. Germline V CDR1 and CDR2: SEHNR, FQNEAQ (reference sequence).

The V and J genes are TRBV18 and TRBJ2-7; 8 bases align to TRBD1. From germline, CDR1 is KGHSH and CDR2 LQKENI. After removal of 7 bases from V and 2 bases from J, the junction contained 16 bases not matched to a gene. The CDR3 sequence is 17 residues long. The CDR3 sequence is CASCRPGQASVPYEQYF. DNA of the CDR3: TGTGCCAGCTGCAGACCGGGACAGGCAAGCGTACCCTACGAGCAGTACTTC.

This clone was seen only once. The chain links TRBV7-6 to TRBJ2-7; unclear D gene. The germline V and J ends were trimmed by 5 bases and 1 base, with 12 bases remaining between them. The germline gives CDR1 SGHVS, CDR2 FNYEAQ. The CDR3 is 14 residues long. The CDR3 DNA sequence: TGTGCCAGCAGCCCTCGAGGAGCTTCCTACGAGCAGTACTTC. It encodes CASSPRGASYEQYF.

The V call is TRBV4-3, the J call TRBJ1-3; no clear D. The germline CDR1 and CDR2 sequences are LGHNA and YSLEER. The CDR3 covers 15 residues. V lost 0 bases and J 1 base, leaving 7 bases between the germline ends. CDR3 residues: CASSQDEWSGNTIYF. In nucleotides, the CDR3 is TGCGCCAGCAGCCAAGATGAGTGGTCTGGAAACACCATATATTTT.

J is TRBJ2-1 and V is TRBV7-6; TRBD1 might be the D (6 bases). The CDR3 extends over 13 amino acids. V dropped 4 bases and J dropped 5 bases, with 9 bases sitting between them. CDR1 is SGHVS, CDR2 FNYEAQ, per germline. Here the CDR3 reads CASSWTANNEQFF. The CDR3 nucleotides read TGTGCCAGCAGCTGGACAGCCAACAATGAGCAGTTCTTC.

This chain joins TRBV5-8 and TRBJ2-2; a possible D gene is TRBD2 (6 bases). V lost 0 bases and J 1 base, leaving 10 bases between the germline ends. Looked up from germline, CDR1 is SGHTS and CDR2 is YDEGEE. The CDR3 consists of 16 residues. As DNA, the CDR3 is TGTGCCAGCAGCTTGGGGCCAGCGGGGAACACCGGGGAGCTGTTTTTT. It translates to CASSLGPAGNTGELFF.

This clone was detected a few times. V is TRBV14 and J is TRBJ1-6; D is ambiguous. V lost 3 bases, J lost 7 bases, and 10 bases lay in between. This CDR3 is built from 14 residues. The V gene's germline CDR1 is SGHDN and CDR2 FVKESK. The CDR3 region has the DNA TGTGCCAGCAGCCACACACCCCTCAATTCACCCCTCCACTTT. Translating it yields CASSHTPLNSPLHF.

The V call is TRBV24-1, the J call TRBJ2-3, with D tentatively TRBD1 (6 bases). CDR1 KGHDR and CDR2 SFDVKD come from the germline V gene. V gave up 6 bases and J gave up 1 base, with 7 bases separating them. The CDR3 is made up of 13 amino acids. This CDR3 is CATSRQGTDTQYF. CDR3 nucleotide sequence: TGTGCCACCAGTCGACAGGGCACAGATACGCAGTATTTT.

V and J are TRBV13 and TRBJ1-1, with TRBD1 matching over 10 bases. From germline, CDR1 is PRHDT and CDR2 FYEKMQ (reference sequence). This CDR3 comprises 15 residues. V was pared by 4 bases and J by 4 bases, with 6 bases of the junction left unmatched. CDR3 sequence (DNA): TGTGCCAGCAGCTCGGGGACAGGGGTGGGCACTGAAGCTTTCTTT. Its translation is CASSSGTGVGTEAFF.

The chain recombines TRBV14 with TRBJ2-7; no clear D gene. Trimming took off 4 bases at V and 0 bases at J, with 7 bases between the two ends. Looked up from germline, CDR1 is SGHDN and CDR2 is FVKESK. The CDR3 has 13 amino acids. CDR3 region: CASSLISSYEQYF. The CDR3 DNA reads TGTGCCAGCAGCCTAATTAGCTCCTACGAGCAGTACTTC.

The rearrangement joins TRBV10-3 to TRBJ2-7; a possible D gene is TRBD1 (6 bases). The V end lost 3 bases, the J end lost 2 bases, and 17 bases lay between the germline ends. CDR1 and CDR2 from the germline V gene are ENHRY and SYGVKD. The CDR3 is 16 amino acids. CDR3 protein: CAISESGTLKTYEQYF. The CDR3 DNA is TGTGCCATCAGTGAATCCGGGACACTAAAAACCTACGAGCAGTACTTC.

The chain combines TRBV6-5 with TRBJ2-7; 8 positions agree with TRBD2. Germline loops: CDR1 MNHEY, CDR2 SVGAGI. The CDR3 covers 14 residues. V shed 6 bases and J 0 bases; nucleotides not matched to a gene: 4. In DNA form, the CDR3 reads TGTGCCAGCAGCACAGCGGGGGCCTCCTACGAGCAGTACTTC. Its protein product is CASSTAGASYEQYF.

The chain links TRBV12-3 or TRBV12-4 to TRBJ2-3; D gene uncertain. The CDR3 loop spans 13 amino acids. V was clipped by 1 base and J by 1 base, with 3 bases between them. The CDR3 loop reads CASSLGRTDTQYF. CDR3 nucleotides: TGTGCCAGCAGTTTAGGGCGCACAGATACGCAGTATTTT.

J is TRBJ2-5 and V is TRBV28; 10 positions match TRBD2. J was trimmed by 5 bases and V by 2 bases; bases with no gene match: 5. CDR3 length: 15 amino acids. Germline V lookup: CDR1 MDHEN, CDR2 SYDVKM. The CDR3 nucleotides are TGTGCCAGCAGTTTACCTAGCGGGAGTTCGGAGACCCAGTACTTC. The encoded protein is CASSLPSGSSETQYF.